The 19 T cell receptor beta chains listed next were all sequenced from one sample in a study of esophageal squamous cell carcinoma under preoperative chemotherapy. Stated time point: after preoperative PTX-NDP chemotherapy. Each CDR3 protein gets one entry after TCRdb re-called the PCR reads with MiXCR. Among some 1,300 distinct CDR3 sequences listed, 25% to 30% were seen once. This sample was gathered from a patient given preoperative chemotherapy. The receptors were gathered from a human donor with esophageal squamous cell carcinoma. The donor label of this sample is uncertain.

This clonotype was seen more than once but under ten times. The CDR3 sequence: CASSLAAGDADTQYF. DNA for the CDR3: TGTGCCAGCAGCTTAGCAGCGGGAGACGCAGATACGCAGTATTTT. The rearrangement links TRBV7-6 to TRBJ2-3, with TRBD2 identical over 8 bases. This CDR3 is 15 amino acids long. With V trimmed by 0 bases and J by 4 bases, 3 bases remained unmatched. The germline V gene encodes CDR1 SGHVS and CDR2 FNYEAQ.

By sample share, this clonotype is large (0.1 to 1%). V usage is TRBV6-1 and J usage is TRBJ2-5; a possible D gene is TRBD2 (5 bases). The J call could be wrong; TRBJ2-7 is a better fit for the DNA end. Germline CDR1 MNHNS, CDR2 SASEGT. The CDR3 length is 14 residues. The CDR3 loop is CASSEAGDGYEQYF. The DNA of the CDR3 is TGTGCCAGCAGTGAAGCGGGAGACGGCTACGAGCAGTACTTC.

Regarding this clonotype: A much bigger clone sits one base away, suggesting this may be a read error. Written as DNA, the CDR3 is TGTGCCATCAGTGGGTTGGGCTCCTACAATGAGCAGTACTTC. This codes for CAISGLGSYNEQYF. The chain is built from TRBV10-3 and TRBJ2-1, with D uncertain. The J call may be mistaken, given a closer DNA end match to TRBJ2-7. CDR1 ENHRY and CDR2 SYGVKD come from the germline V gene. The CDR3 contains 14 residues.

V gene TRBV6-1 combines with J gene TRBJ2-5; tentatively, D is TRBD1 or TRBD2 (5 bases each). Trimming left V 8 bases short and J 11 bases short, with 21 bases between. The CDR3 consists of 13 residues. Germline V gene sequence: CDR1 MNHNS, CDR2 SASEGT. CDR3 nucleotides: TGTGCCAGCTCCTCATTCCAGTGGGGGACGCAGTACTTC. This sequence encodes CASSSFQWGTQYF.

V gene TRBV6-1 combines with J gene TRBJ2-1, with D possibly TRBD1 on 5 matching bases. Trimming took 6 bases from V and 0 from J, leaving 12 bases between them. The CDR3 runs to 15 residues. Germline V lookup: CDR1 MNHNS, CDR2 SASEGT. The CDR3 DNA is TGTGCCAGCAGACCCGACAGCCTCTCCTACAATGAGCAGTTCTTC. It codes for CASRPDSLSYNEQFF.

This chain connects TRBV5-4 to TRBJ2-3; 10 nucleotides match TRBD1. Losses at the gene ends were 10 bases for V and 2 bases for J; bases not matched to a gene: 1. The CDR3 spans 12 residues. Germline V CDR1 and CDR2: SGHNT, YYREEE (reference sequence). CDR3 bases: TGTGCCGGGACAGGGGACACAGATACGCAGTATTTT. This gives the protein CAGTGDTDTQYF. Using reference TRBV5-4 and TRBJ2-3 for the parts outside the CDR3, the full variable domain is ETGVTQSPTHLIKTRGQQVTLRCSSQSGHNTVSWYQQALGQGPQFIFQYYREEENGRGNFPPRFSGLQFPNYSSELNVNALELDDSALYLCAGTGDTDTQYFGPGTRLTVL.

This clonotype is classed as large (0.1 to 1%). The chain carries TRBV27 and TRBJ2-5; D gene uncertain. The CDR3 sequence is 12 residues long. Trimming removed 2 bases from V and 5 bases from J, with 6 bases in between. The V gene's germline CDR1 is MNHEY and CDR2 SMNVEV (reference sequence). CDR3 sequence (DNA): TGTGCCAGCAGTTTAGATGACGAGACCCAGTACTTC. Translation: CASSLDDETQYF.

This clonotype was recorded once. V gene TRBV11-3 combines with J gene TRBJ2-3; D is ambiguous. Trimming shortened V by 1 base and J by 3 bases, and 11 bases separated the two germline ends. The CDR3 covers 15 residues. Germline V gene sequence: CDR1 SGHNT, CDR2 YENEEA. CDR3 DNA: TGTGCCAGCAGCTTAGGTGACACAAAAACAGATACGCAGTATTTT. It is translated as CASSLGDTKTDTQYF.

The chain joins TRBV6-7 to TRBJ2-1; 15 bases fit TRBD2. TRBV6-7 is an ORF, and what it does is uncertain. The CDR3 loop spans 19 amino acids. Losses at the gene ends were 4 bases for V and 0 bases for J; bases not matched to a gene: 7. CDR3 residues: CASSFLPGLAGGSYNEQFF. The CDR3 region has the DNA TGTGCCAGCAGTTTCCTACCGGGACTAGCGGGAGGCTCCTACAATGAGCAGTTCTTC.

V and J are TRBV11-2 and TRBJ2-5, with D perhaps TRBD1 (6 bases). The J call is doubtful: the DNA matches TRBJ2-7 better. The germline V gene has CDR1 SGHAT and CDR2 FQNNGV. The CDR3 loop spans 14 amino acids. In DNA, the CDR3 is TGTGCCAGCAGCTTAGGCAGGGGCGGCTACGAGCAGTACTTC. Translation gives CASSLGRGGYEQYF.

Judged by abundance, this clonotype is large (0.1 to 1%). This chain links TRBV12-3 or TRBV12-4 with TRBJ2-1; 9 bases fit TRBD2. CDR3 size: 15 residues. J gave up 10 bases and V 1 base, and 8 bases lay outside the gene matches. CDR3 bases: TGTGCCAGCAGTTTAGGGACTAGCGTAGCCTACGAGCAGTTCTTC. Translated, it gives CASSLGTSVAYEQFF.

This clonotype appeared a few times. The V gene is TRBV4-1, the J gene TRBJ2-2; TRBD1 aligns across 7 bases. The germline gives CDR1 MGHRA, CDR2 YSYEKL. V was clipped by 0 bases and J by 5 bases; unmatched bases: 9. There are 17 residues in the CDR3. CDR3 coding DNA: TGCGCCAGCAGCCAAGAACAGGGGTCCCTAGCTACCGGGGAGCTGTTTTTT. Protein product: CASSQEQGSLATGELFF.

This clonotype qualifies as medium-sized (0.01 to 0.1%). This chain uses TRBV6-5 with TRBJ2-5; D may match TRBD1 or TRBD2 (6 bases each). The germline gives CDR1 MNHEY, CDR2 SVGAGI. Trimming left V 2 bases short and J 2 bases short, with 15 bases between. There are 16 residues in the CDR3. The CDR3 region is CASSYHLSGAQETQYF. The CDR3 DNA reads TGTGCCAGCAGTTACCATTTGTCGGGGGCACAAGAGACCCAGTACTTC.

This clonotype rates as large. The chain recombines TRBV7-8 with TRBJ2-1; 8 bases map to TRBD2. The length of the CDR3 is 16 residues. Trimming at V came to 5 bases and at J to 1 base, leaving 7 bases not matched to a gene. Germline CDR1 SGHVS, CDR2 FQNEAQ. The CDR3 loop is CASSPLAGTSYNEQFF. The CDR3 DNA follows: TGTGCCAGCAGCCCATTAGCGGGGACATCCTACAATGAGCAGTTCTTC.

V and J are TRBV28 and TRBJ2-3, with 7 bases identical to TRBD2. This CDR3 is 15 amino acids long. V shed 0 bases and J 2 bases; nucleotides not matched to a gene: 2. The germline gives CDR1 MDHEN, CDR2 SYDVKM. CDR3 loop: CASSLWGLTTDTQYF. The CDR3 DNA is TGTGCCAGCAGTTTATGGGGACTAACCACAGATACGCAGTATTTT.

By frequency in the sample, this clonotype is medium-sized. J is TRBJ2-1 and V is TRBV7-6; 9 nucleotides match TRBD1. The DNA matches TRBJ2-7 better at its end, which makes the J call doubtful. The CDR3 extends over 15 amino acids. The V gene's germline CDR1 is SGHVS and CDR2 FNYEAQ. The CDR3 is CASSLDGTGFYEQYF. The DNA for the CDR3 is TGTGCCAGCAGCTTAGATGGGACAGGGTTCTACGAGCAGTACTTC.

This clonotype is labeled medium-sized. The chain uses TRBV7-2 and TRBJ2-3; D may match TRBD1 or TRBD2 (5 bases each). V was clipped by 4 bases and J by 5 bases, with 25 bases between them. The CDR3 contains 18 residues. Germline assignment: CDR1 SGHTA and CDR2 FQGNSA. CDR3: CASSSHLMGEWLRDTQYF. Written as DNA, the CDR3 is TGTGCCAGCAGCTCCCATTTGATGGGGGAATGGCTTAGAGATACGCAGTATTTT.

By sample fraction, this clonotype is medium-sized. The chain links TRBV7-2 to TRBJ1-2, with unresolved D. This CDR3 spans 14 amino acids. Germline-derived CDR1 and CDR2 are SGHTA and FQGNSA. Trimming stripped 0 bases from V and 8 bases from J, with 13 bases between. As DNA, the CDR3 is TGTGCCAGCAGCTTAGCTCGGGGATCTCGGGGCTACACCTTC. It specifies CASSLARGSRGYTF.

This chain links TRBV12-3 or TRBV12-4 with TRBJ1-2; D perhaps matches TRBD1 (6 bases). The CDR3 runs to 17 residues. Trimming took off 2 bases at V and 2 bases at J, with 18 bases between the two ends. The CDR3: CASSLTFSGGVNYGYTF. The CDR3 nucleotides are TGTGCCAGCAGTTTAACATTTTCGGGGGGCGTGAACTATGGCTACACCTTC.